This T cell receptor beta chain emerged from a study of T cell responses to AZD1222 COVID-19 vaccine. Study-wide findings and caveats: Donors in the cohort were predominantly white British and more often female, and clonal diversity was possibly underestimated.

As regards this clone: Its antigen is not known.

Germline values: CDR1 LGHNA, CDR2 YNFKEQ. This CDR3 is 16 amino acids long. V was trimmed by 5 bases and J by 4 bases, leaving 20 bases between them. The repertoire was sequenced with immunoSEQ multiplex PCR; TCRdb's copy has only in-frame clones and lacks some. The top ten clones hold more than 1% of a sample with 150,000 to 200,000 clones, under 95% of them seen once. The sample consisted of peripheral blood, taken 28 days after the second AZD1222 dose. This chain joins TRBV4-2 and TRBJ1-2; D remains unclear. The TCR was taken from an adult who received the AZD1222 COVID-19 vaccine. The DNA of the CDR3 is TGTGCCAGCAGCTCCCCGCGAGGGCCGGCCCCCTATGGCTACACCTTC. Translating it yields CASSSPRGPAPYGYTF.